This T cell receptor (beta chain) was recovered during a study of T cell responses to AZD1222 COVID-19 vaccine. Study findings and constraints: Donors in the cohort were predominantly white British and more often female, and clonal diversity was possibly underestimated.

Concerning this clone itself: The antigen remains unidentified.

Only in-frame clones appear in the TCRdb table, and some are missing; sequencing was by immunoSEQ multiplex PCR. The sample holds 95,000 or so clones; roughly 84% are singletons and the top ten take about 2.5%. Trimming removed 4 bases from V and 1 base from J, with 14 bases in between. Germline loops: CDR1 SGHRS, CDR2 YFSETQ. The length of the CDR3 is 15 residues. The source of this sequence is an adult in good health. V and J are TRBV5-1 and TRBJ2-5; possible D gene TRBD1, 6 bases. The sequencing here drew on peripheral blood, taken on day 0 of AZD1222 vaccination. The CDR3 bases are TGCGCCAGCAGCGCCAGCCCGGACAGCCAAGAGACCCAGTACTTC. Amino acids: CASSASPDSQETQYF.